This passage covers 22 T cell receptor beta chains from one sample sequenced in a study of cytomegalovirus exposure and HLA in healthy donors. Primers included in the PCR were 60 Vbeta and 13 Jbeta primers. The protocol was immunoSEQ multiplex PCR, while the TCRdb copy is restricted to in-frame clones and leaves out a portion. Found here are around 180,000 clones, 75% to 85% of them singletons; the top ten hold about 1.9%. Sequencing input: PBMCs. Source of these receptors: a young woman in good health and CMV-seropositive.

This chain uses TRBV28 with TRBJ1-5; no clear D. With 3 bases removed from V and 5 bases from J, the gap between germline ends came to 8 bases. The CDR3 spans 13 residues. Germline CDR1 and CDR2: MDHEN and SYDVKM. The CDR3 protein is CASSFAGHQPQHF. The CDR3 region has the DNA TGTGCCAGCAGTTTCGCGGGCCATCAGCCCCAGCATTTT.

The chain is built from TRBV6-1 and TRBJ2-6; perhaps TRBD1 as D (6 bases). The germline V gene has CDR1 MNHNS and CDR2 SASEGT. The length of the CDR3 is 15 residues. V lost 7 bases, J lost 0 bases, and 10 bases lay in between. DNA for the CDR3: TGTGCCAGCAACTTACAGGGCTCTGGGGCCAACGTCCTGACTTTC. Protein product: CASNLQGSGANVLTF.

The rearrangement joins TRBV28 to TRBJ2-1; tentatively, D is TRBD2 (6 bases). Trimming took 6 bases from V and 3 from J, leaving 18 bases between them. Germline V gene sequence: CDR1 MDHEN, CDR2 SYDVKM. The CDR3 contains 16 residues. Here the CDR3 reads CASSPLGLDLYNEQFF. In nucleotides, the CDR3 is TGTGCCAGCAGCCCCTTGGGACTCGACCTCTACAATGAGCAGTTCTTC.

V usage is TRBV7-2 and J usage is TRBJ1-5; possible D gene TRBD1, 6 bases. The V end was cut by 1 base, the J end by 11 bases, with 18 bases between. Germline CDR1 and CDR2: SGHTA and FQGNSA. The CDR3 runs to 15 residues. The CDR3 loop is CASSLEVGGAGAQHF. DNA of the CDR3: TGTGCCAGCAGCTTAGAGGTTGGCGGAGCAGGGGCCCAGCATTTT.

The V call is TRBV5-1, the J call TRBJ1-3; TRBD1 aligns across 10 bases. The CDR3 is 15 amino acids. The junction had 0 bases not matched to a gene; V was cut back by 0 bases and J by 3 bases. Germline CDR1 SGHRS, CDR2 YFSETQ. CDR3 region: CASSLGDRGGNTIYF. DNA for the CDR3: TGCGCCAGCAGCTTGGGGGACAGGGGTGGAAACACCATATATTTT.

This rearrangement joins TRBV7-8 to TRBJ2-5; maybe TRBD1 (6 bases). Per germline, CDR1 SGHVS and CDR2 FQNEAQ. The V end lost 4 bases, the J end lost 0 bases, and 12 bases lay between the germline ends. The CDR3 spans 15 residues. The CDR3 bases are TGTGCCAGCAGCTCCCGGGACACGTACCAAGAGACCCAGTACTTC. Encoded protein: CASSSRDTYQETQYF.

The chain uses TRBV6-5 and TRBJ2-7, with 7 bases fitting TRBD1. Trimming removed 4 bases from V and 6 bases from J; junction bases left unmatched: 12. Per the germline V gene, CDR1 is MNHEY and CDR2 is SVGAGI. The CDR3 runs to 15 residues. The CDR3 loop is CASSSPTGQWSEQYF. The CDR3 nucleotides are TGTGCCAGCAGTTCTCCCACGGGACAGTGGAGCGAGCAGTACTTC.

This clone has only a few counts. This chain links TRBV11-2 with TRBJ2-1; a possible D gene is TRBD2 (5 bases). The CDR3 is made up of 11 amino acids. Trimming cost V 2 bases and J 9 bases, with 5 bases left between them. Germline-derived CDR1 and CDR2 are SGHAT and FQNNGV. CDR3 DNA: TGTGCCAGCAGCTTAAGCGGTGAGCAGTTCTTC. As protein: CASSLSGEQFF. Full variable domain (remainder filled in from reference TRBV11-2 and TRBJ2-1): EAGVAQSPRYKIIEKRQSVAFWCNPISGHATLYWYQQILGQGPKLLIQFQNNGVVDDSQLPKDRFSAERLKGVDSTLKIQPAKLEDSAVYLCASSLSGEQFFGPGTRLTVL.

For the CDR3, the DNA is TGCGCCAGCAGCCAAGGGGAGGTTTCTGGGGCCAACGTCCTGACTTTC. It translates to CASSQGEVSGANVLTF. This sequence joins TRBV4-3 and TRBJ2-6, with D maybe TRBD2 (6 bases). This CDR3 has 16 amino acids. V was trimmed by 1 base and J by 1 base, leaving 8 bases between them. Germline assignment: CDR1 LGHNA and CDR2 YSLEER.

The V gene is TRBV4-2, the J gene TRBJ1-6, with a weak D call TRBD1 (6 bases). Trimming cost V 1 base and J 5 bases, with 9 bases left between them. The CDR3 has 15 amino acids. Per germline, CDR1 LGHNA and CDR2 YNFKEQ. The CDR3 region is CASSQGQVNNSPLHF. The CDR3 coding sequence is TGTGCCAGCAGCCAAGGACAGGTCAATAATTCACCCCTCCACTTT.

As to this clone: A junction end diverges from the germline sequence, so it may reflect a read error. The CDR3 DNA reads as TGTGCTAGCAGCCCCGGACTAGCGGGGGGGCCCGGCGGGGAGCTGTTTTTT. Its protein is CASSPGLAGGPGGELFF. This sequence joins TRBV7-7 and TRBJ2-2; the match to TRBD2 covers 15 bases. The length of the CDR3 is 17 residues. Germline values: CDR1 SSHAT, CDR2 FNYEAQ (reference sequence).

This clone was recorded a few times. This chain links TRBV6-1 with TRBJ1-2; D remains unclear. V was clipped by 2 bases and J by 3 bases, with 10 bases between them. Germline values: CDR1 MNHNS, CDR2 SASEGT. There are 14 residues in the CDR3. CDR3 coding DNA: TGTGCCAGCAGTGAATATCCAGAACACTATGGCTACACCTTC. The encoded protein is CASSEYPEHYGYTF.

There are a few counts of this clone. CDR3 amino acids: CASSRGQGIGELFF. DNA of the CDR3: TGTGCCAGCAGCCGTGGACAGGGTATAGGGGAGCTGTTTTTT. The rearrangement links TRBV7-3 to TRBJ2-2; 8 nucleotides agree with TRBD1. The germline V gene encodes CDR1 SGHTA and CDR2 FQGTGA. The CDR3 has 14 amino acids. With 5 bases clipped from V and 8 bases from J, the junction kept 7 bases outside the gene matches.

The chain's CDR3 is CASRTGLYTEAFF. The CDR3 coding sequence is TGTGCCAGTCGGACAGGGCTGTACACTGAAGCTTTCTTT. V is TRBV6-5 and J is TRBJ1-1; 8 bases agree with TRBD1. V lost 9 bases to trimming and J lost 3 bases; unmatched junction nucleotides: 6. Germline assignment: CDR1 MNHEY and CDR2 SVGAGI. CDR3 size: 13 residues.

This clone was detected only once. This chain uses TRBV19 with TRBJ2-7; D gene ambiguous. The CDR3 is made up of 14 amino acids. The V end was cut by 6 bases, the J end by 2 bases, with 14 bases between. Germline CDR1 reads LNHDA; CDR2 reads SQIVND (reference sequence). CDR3 nucleotide sequence: TGTGCCAGTAGCATCTTACTGGGCGCCTACGAGCAGTACTTC. Amino acids: CASSILLGAYEQYF. The full variable domain, its missing parts supplied by reference TRBV19 and TRBJ2-7, is DGGITQSPKYLFRKEGQNVTLSCEQNLNHDAMYWYRQDPGQGLRLIYYSQIVNDFQKGDIAEGYSVSREKKESFPLTVTSAQKNPTAFYLCASSILLGAYEQYFGPGTRLTVT.

The chain recombines TRBV9 with TRBJ2-3; TRBD1 aligns across 8 bases. The CDR3 is 17 residues long. CDR1 SGDLS and CDR2 YYNGEE come from the germline V gene. V was clipped by 0 bases and J by 0 bases; unmatched bases: 6. CDR3 region: CASSVGVGQGSTDTQYF. The CDR3 DNA is TGTGCCAGCAGCGTAGGGGTAGGACAGGGTAGCACAGATACGCAGTATTTT.

V is TRBV6-5 and J is TRBJ1-1; TRBD1 aligns across 7 bases. With 0 bases clipped from V and 0 bases from J, the junction kept 1 base outside the gene matches. Per the germline V gene, CDR1 is MNHEY and CDR2 is SVGAGI. The CDR3 is 15 amino acids. For the CDR3, the DNA is TGTGCCAGCAGTTACTCGGGACAGATGAACACTGAAGCTTTCTTT. Translating gives CASSYSGQMNTEAFF.

This CDR3 reads CASSRTVSDQPQHF. CDR3 bases: TGTGCCAGCAGCAGGACAGTTTCGGATCAGCCCCAGCATTTT. The V call is TRBV5-6, the J call TRBJ1-5, with a tentative D call TRBD1 (6 bases). The CDR3 length is 14 residues. The germline CDR1 and CDR2 sequences are SGHDT and YYEEEE. Trimming shortened V by 4 bases and J by 5 bases, and 13 bases separated the two germline ends.

The chain combines TRBV28 with TRBJ1-4; D gene uncertain. From germline, CDR1 is MDHEN and CDR2 SYDVKM. The CDR3 length is 15 residues. V was cut by 2 bases and J by 8 bases, with 15 bases left in between. Here the CDR3 reads CASSLDPLLLEKLFF. DNA for the CDR3: TGTGCCAGCAGTTTAGATCCCTTGCTACTGGAAAAACTGTTTTTT.

The chain is built from TRBV7-2 and TRBJ1-1; no reliable D call. This CDR3 is built from 14 residues. Trimming left V 5 bases short and J 6 bases short, with 16 bases between. Per germline, CDR1 SGHTA and CDR2 FQGNSA. This chain's CDR3 is CASSPQTGRAEAFF. The CDR3, as DNA: TGTGCCAGCAGCCCGCAGACCGGTCGGGCTGAAGCTTTCTTT.

The chain is built from TRBV19 and TRBJ1-5; D remains ambiguous. The V end lost 3 bases, the J end lost 2 bases, and 8 bases lay between the germline ends. The CDR3 consists of 14 residues. Germline V CDR1 and CDR2: LNHDA, SQIVND (reference sequence). CDR3 loop: CASSMMEGNQPQHF. Here the CDR3 DNA reads TGTGCCAGTAGTATGATGGAGGGCAATCAGCCCCAGCATTTT.

The CDR3 region is CASRLTANTGELFF. For the CDR3, the DNA is TGTGCCAGCCGCCTCACGGCGAACACCGGGGAGCTGTTTTTT. The chain combines TRBV9 with TRBJ2-2; no clear D gene. The CDR3 contains 14 residues. Germline V gene data show CDR1 as SGDLS and CDR2 as YYNGEE. V was shortened by 7 bases and J by 0 bases, with 10 bases between the two germline ends.